This T cell receptor (beta chain) was sequenced in a study of CD8 T cells in ankylosing spondylitis (dated by TCRdb to the late 2010s). Broadly, across the study: The study set out to find disease-linked TCR variants by profiling T cell receptor beta repertoires in ankylosing spondylitis patients and healthy donors. The full study cohort was made up of 25 to 30 ankylosing spondylitis patients and about a hundred healthy donors. Peripheral blood was sampled, and synovial fluid was also collected from ankylosing spondylitis patients. What the authors observed across the whole study: The disease-linked clones had a CD8+ phenotype and were found at relatively low frequencies in peripheral blood. A TCR beta motif made up of several highly homologous amino acid variants appeared to be characteristic of blood from ankylosing spondylitis patients. Significant enrichment of the disease-linked clones was reported in matched synovial fluid samples from ankylosing spondylitis patients. Some TCR beta motif variants had previously been reported in synovial fluid and blood of reactive arthritis patients, which suggested common disease-initiation mechanisms.

This clonotype was counted between two and nine times. Its antigen is still unknown. One base away there is no much larger clone; base qualities are not given. The run used an Illumina HiSeq 2500. TCR beta libraries were prepared by quantitative 5'-RACE with molecular barcodes. The study's processing was this. To identify disease-linked TCR variants, a new computational method was used, one built on a probabilistic model of VDJ rearrangement. The public reads were reanalyzed by TCRdb: fastp trimming at Q25, MiXCR alignment, in-frame beta chains only. Rows with a matching CDR3 protein are joined into one entry that keeps the most common DNA and genes. The authors' filters were not applied to this entry. A total of some 270,000 distinct CDR3 sequences appear in this sample, roughly a third of them only once. Roughly 4.2% of the sample is in the top ten clones. Trimming takes 5 bases from V and 0 bases from J, and the germline ends sit 7 bases apart. The CDR1 and CDR2 encoded by the germline V gene (reference sequence) are MNHEY and SMNVEV. Spanning cysteine to phenylalanine, the CDR3 consists of 13 amino acids. Left in the record is the CDR3 DNA by itself, 39 bases read in frame from the first base.

Sequenced: blood, either unsorted or a sorted T cell fraction (not recorded which). The TCR originated in a male donor with ankylosing spondylitis or in good health (not recorded which). The chain is made from TRBV27 and TRBJ1-2, with no reliable assignment of the D segment. The nucleotide sequence reads TGTGCCAGCAGTCGCAGCGCTAACTATGGCTACACCTTC. This is translated as CASSRSANYGYTF.